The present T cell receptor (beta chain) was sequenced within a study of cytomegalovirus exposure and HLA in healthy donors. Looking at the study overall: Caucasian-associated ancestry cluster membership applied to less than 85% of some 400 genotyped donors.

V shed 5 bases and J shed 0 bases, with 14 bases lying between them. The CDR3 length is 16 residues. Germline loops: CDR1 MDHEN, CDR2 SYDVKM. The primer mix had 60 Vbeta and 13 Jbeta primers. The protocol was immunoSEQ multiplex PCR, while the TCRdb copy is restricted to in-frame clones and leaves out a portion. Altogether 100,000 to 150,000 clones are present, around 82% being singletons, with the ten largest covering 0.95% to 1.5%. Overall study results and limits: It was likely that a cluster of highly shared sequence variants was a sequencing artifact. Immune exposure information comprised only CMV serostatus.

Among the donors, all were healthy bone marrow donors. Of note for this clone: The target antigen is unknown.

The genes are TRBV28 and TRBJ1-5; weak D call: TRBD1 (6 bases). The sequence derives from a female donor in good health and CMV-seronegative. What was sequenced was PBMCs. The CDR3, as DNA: TGTGCCAGCAGTCCTACAGGGACCTATAGCAATCAGCCCCAGCATTTT. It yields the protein CASSPTGTYSNQPQHF. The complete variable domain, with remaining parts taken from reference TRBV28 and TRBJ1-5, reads DVKVTQSSRYLVKRTGEKVFLECVQDMDHENMFWYRQDPGLGLRLIYFSYDVKMKEKGDIPEGYSVSREKKERFSLILESASTNQTSMYLCASSPTGTYSNQPQHFGDGTRLSIL.